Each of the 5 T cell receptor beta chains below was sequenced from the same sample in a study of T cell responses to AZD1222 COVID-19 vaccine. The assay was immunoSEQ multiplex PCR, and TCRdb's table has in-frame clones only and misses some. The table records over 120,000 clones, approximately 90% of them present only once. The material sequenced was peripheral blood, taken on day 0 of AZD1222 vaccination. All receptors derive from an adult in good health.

CDR3 region: CASSTFSPGNYAYGYTF. Here the CDR3 DNA reads TGTGCCAGTAGTACCTTCTCGCCTGGGAATTACGCCTATGGCTACACCTTC. This chain connects TRBV19 to TRBJ1-2; no reliable D call. Trimming removed 4 bases at V and 4 bases at J, with 22 bases between. The length of the CDR3 is 17 residues. Germline CDR1 LNHDA, CDR2 SQIVND (reference sequence).

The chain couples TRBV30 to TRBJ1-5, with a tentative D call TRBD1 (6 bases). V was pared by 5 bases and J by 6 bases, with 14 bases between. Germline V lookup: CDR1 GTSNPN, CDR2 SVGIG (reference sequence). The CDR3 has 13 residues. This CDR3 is CAWAGGAGQPQHF. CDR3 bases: TGTGCCTGGGCCGGGGGGGCCGGTCAGCCCCAGCATTTT.

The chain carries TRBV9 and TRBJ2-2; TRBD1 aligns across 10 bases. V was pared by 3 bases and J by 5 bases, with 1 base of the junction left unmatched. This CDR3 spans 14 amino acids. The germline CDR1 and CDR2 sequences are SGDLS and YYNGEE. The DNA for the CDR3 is TGTGCCAGCAGCGGGACAGGGGGAACCGGGGAGCTGTTTTTT. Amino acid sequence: CASSGTGGTGELFF.

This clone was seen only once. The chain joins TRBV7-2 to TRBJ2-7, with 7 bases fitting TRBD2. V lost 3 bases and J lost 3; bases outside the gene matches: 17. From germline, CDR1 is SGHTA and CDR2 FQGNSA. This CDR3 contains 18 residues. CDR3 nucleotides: TGTGCCAGCAGCTTTAGCTGGGAGGGGCAGGGAACCATCTACGAGCAGTACTTC. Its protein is CASSFSWEGQGTIYEQYF.

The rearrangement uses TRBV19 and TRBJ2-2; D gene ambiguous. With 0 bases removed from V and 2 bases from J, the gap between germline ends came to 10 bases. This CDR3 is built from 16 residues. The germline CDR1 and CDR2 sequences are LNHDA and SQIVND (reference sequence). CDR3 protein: CASSIDRLPNTGELFF. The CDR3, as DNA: TGTGCCAGTAGTATAGATCGTTTGCCAAACACCGGGGAGCTGTTTTTT.